Given below is one T cell receptor (beta chain) in context. Its antigen is as yet unknown. The record originates from a study of graft-versus-host responses after intestinal transplantation. Study background: Grafts were multivisceral, liver-intestinal, or isolated intestinal. Each patient got anti-thymocyte globulin induction, then tacrolimus and steroids for about 3 years. Points from the study as a whole: Analysis identified GvH clones in recipient marrow, with some appearing first in ileum or blood.

Germline V gives CDR1 MNHNY, CDR2 SVGAGI (reference sequence). V lost 5 bases to trimming and J lost 5 bases, with 15 bases between them. The CDR3 length is 14 residues. TCRdb's table, derived via immunoSEQ multiplex PCR, lists solely in-frame clones and lacks some. The table records some 92,000 clones, 92% of them present only once. The clonotype was recovered from a human donor who received an intestinal transplant. The chain uses TRBV6-6 and TRBJ1-1; D possibly corresponds to TRBD1 (6 bases). The material sequenced was unstimulated CD4+ T cells sorted from spleen or lymph node cells, taken before intestinal transplant. CDR3 region: CASSRQGRRTEAFF. The DNA of the CDR3 is TGTGCCAGCAGTCGCCAGGGGCGCCGGACTGAAGCTTTCTTT.